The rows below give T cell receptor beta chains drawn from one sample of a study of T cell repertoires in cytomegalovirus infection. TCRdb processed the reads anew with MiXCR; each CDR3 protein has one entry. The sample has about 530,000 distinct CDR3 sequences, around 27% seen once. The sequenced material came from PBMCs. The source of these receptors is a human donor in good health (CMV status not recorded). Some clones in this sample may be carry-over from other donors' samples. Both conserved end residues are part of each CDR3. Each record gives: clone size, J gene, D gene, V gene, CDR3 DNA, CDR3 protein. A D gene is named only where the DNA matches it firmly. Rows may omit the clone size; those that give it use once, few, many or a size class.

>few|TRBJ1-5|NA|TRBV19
TGTGCCAGTAGTATAGGTCTCCAGGGATACAATCAGCCCCAGCATTTT
CASSIGLQGYNQPQHF
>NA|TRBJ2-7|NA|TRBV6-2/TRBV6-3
TGTGCCAGCAGACTAGAACCCTACGAGCAGTACTTC
CASRLEPYEQYF
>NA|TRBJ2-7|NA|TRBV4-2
TGTGCCAGCAGCCAAGATAGGTCAGGCGACTCCTACGAGCAGTACTTC
CASSQDRSGDSYEQYF
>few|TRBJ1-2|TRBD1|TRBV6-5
TGTGCCAGCAGCCCCGACAGGGCTCGGGGCTACACCTTC
CASSPDRARGYTF
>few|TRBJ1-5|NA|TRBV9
TGTGCCAGCAGCCCCGGCGGGGTGGGGGGTGGTAGCAATCAGCCCCAGCATTTT
CASSPGGVGGGSNQPQHF
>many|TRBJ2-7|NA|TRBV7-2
TGTGCCAGCAGCTTAGCTGCAGGGGGGAACTACGAGCAGTACTTC
CASSLAAGGNYEQYF
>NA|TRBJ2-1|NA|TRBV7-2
TGTGCCAGCAGCTTTGATGGGTCGGCAGTAGAGCAGTTCTTC
CASSFDGSAVEQFF
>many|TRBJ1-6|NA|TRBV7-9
TGTGCCAGCAGAAGGACAGCGGTAAATTCACCCCTCCACTTT
CASRRTAVNSPLHF
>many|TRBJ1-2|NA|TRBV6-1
TGTGCCACCCTAGGGGGTTCAGCTAACTATGGCTACACCTTC
CATLGGSANYGYTF
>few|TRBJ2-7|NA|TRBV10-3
TGTGCCATCAGTGAATCGGTCTCCTACGAGCAGTACTTC
CAISESVSYEQYF